This T cell receptor beta chain is from a study of regulatory T cells in long-lasting Graves disease. Findings and caveats of the study: TRBV28 was favored in persistent disease, as were TRBJ1-2 and TRBJ2-5.

Relying on iRepertoire HTBI primers and Arm-PCR of CDR3 regions, the team built TCR beta libraries. TCRdb recomputed calls from the multiplex PCR reads with MiXCR, one row per CDR3 protein. This table holds about 400,000 distinct CDR3 sequences, about 15% found once. Looked up from germline, CDR1 is SGHDN and CDR2 is FVKESK. This CDR3 spans 14 amino acids. V was pared by 4 bases and J by 0 bases, with 10 bases between. Indicated time point: newly diagnosed GD, antithyroid drugs for less than 3 months. PBMC-extracted RNA yielded the TCR library. This clonotype was detected only a few times. Its antigen is still unknown. The data were also submitted as part of a second study, on T cells in Graves' hyperthyroidism and ophthalmopathy. From that second work: Also found in blood were most expanded thyroid clonotypes above 0.001.

Sequencing used peripheral blood mononuclear cells (PBMCs), obtained at new diagnosis, from a patient treated with antithyroid drugs. The TCR comes from a woman between 40 and 50 years old with Graves disease. The chain carries TRBV14 and TRBJ2-7; no clear D gene. The chain's CDR3 is CASSLGPISYEQYF. The CDR3 DNA sequence: TGTGCCAGCAGCCTCGGACCGATCTCCTACGAGCAGTACTTC.